This T cell receptor (beta chain) was retrieved from a study of post-analysis software for immune sequencing data. General study points: In patients, TRBV5-6, TRBV5-1 and TRBV20-1 belonged to five TRBV segments found more frequently than in controls. Relative to controls, patients with multiple sclerosis showed significantly lower normalized Chao1 diversity.

Presence of unique molecular identifiers characterized the TCR beta cDNA libraries. There were roughly 0.9 to 10 million T cells, and about 500,000 cDNA molecules came from them. TCRdb re-called the PCR reads through MiXCR, storing one row per CDR3 protein. The top ten hold roughly 8.2% of the sample, which has more than 350,000 distinct CDR3 sequences, 35% to 45% seen once. This CDR3 is built from 16 residues. The germline CDR1 and CDR2 sequences are SGHKS and YYEKEE (reference sequence). Trimming stripped 5 bases from V and 0 bases from J, with 17 bases between. Only a few counts were recorded for this clonotype. Its antigen remains unidentified.

This chain joins TRBV5-5 and TRBJ1-2, with D uncertain. This TCR derives from a girl aged 2-9 years with multiple sclerosis. Specimen: blood. CDR3 sequence (DNA): TGTGCCAGCAGATATTCGGACGGAAAAACTAACTATGGCTACACCTTC. Translated: CASRYSDGKTNYGYTF.